This T cell receptor (beta chain) is drawn from a study of OX40 agonist ivuxolimab in advanced cancers. Libraries were prepared by immunoSEQ multiplex PCR; TCRdb keeps only in-frame clonotypes and omits some of them. The sample lists tens of thousands of clones; 90% were seen once. The CDR3 is made up of 15 amino acids. Germline lookup yields CDR1 MNHEY and CDR2 SVGAGI. The V segment lost 2 bases and the J segment 5 bases; nucleotides outside the gene matches: 6. The specimen comprised CD4+ or CD8+ T cells sorted from blood, sampled in a trial of the OX40 agonist ivuxolimab. The chain employs TRBV6-5 and TRBJ2-5, with 9 bases lining up with TRBD1. The sequence came from an adult with an advanced solid tumor such as melanoma, head and neck, liver or kidney cancer. CDR3 residues: CASSYGQGRGETQYF. The CDR3 coding sequence is TGTGCCAGCAGTTACGGACAGGGGAGGGGGGAGACCCAGTACTTC.